Presented here are 27 T cell receptor beta chains from one specimen sequenced in a study of CD8 T cells in Susac syndrome (dated by TCRdb to the late 2010s). The protocol used for the library was the immunoSEQ multiplex PCR assay. RNA was extracted using the RNeasy kit, and roughly 0.5 to 1 ug of the RNA was reverse transcribed with random hexamers. Using fastp trimming at Q25 and MiXCR clonotype assembly, TCRdb reanalyzed the public sequencing data and kept in-frame beta chains. Rows with a matching CDR3 protein are joined into one entry that keeps the most common DNA and genes. This sample holds over 120,000 distinct CDR3 sequences; 85% to 95% were observed only once. Clones ranked in the top ten supply more than 0.11% of the sample. The sample consisted of CD4+ T cells from PBMCs. The receptor source for this set is a human donor with Susac syndrome.

V usage is TRBV13 and J usage is TRBJ2-1; TRBD2 agrees at 15 bases. The germline V gene has CDR1 PRHDT and CDR2 FYEKMQ (reference sequence). The CDR3 is 17 residues long. V trimming: 5 bases; J trimming: 3 bases; junction bases outside the gene matches: 5. The CDR3 reads CASSGPGLAGGYNEQFF. CDR3 nucleotides: TGTGCCAGCAGCGGACCGGGACTAGCGGGAGGCTACAATGAGCAGTTCTTC.

The V call is TRBV9, the J call TRBJ2-5, with a tentative D call TRBD1 (6 bases). This CDR3 has 15 residues. The V and J ends lost 2 bases and 5 bases respectively, with 16 bases between them. Germline CDR1 and CDR2: SGDLS and YYNGEE. CDR3 amino acids: CASSVQGTARETQYF. As DNA, the CDR3 is TGTGCCAGCAGCGTTCAGGGGACCGCCAGGGAGACCCAGTACTTC.

V usage is TRBV4-1 and J usage is TRBJ2-5; the D gene is possibly TRBD2 (5 bases). The germline V gene encodes CDR1 MGHRA and CDR2 YSYEKL. The CDR3 loop spans 13 amino acids. V lost 4 bases and J 4 bases, leaving 10 bases between the germline ends. In DNA form, the CDR3 reads TGCGCCAGCAGCCGACTACCCGTAGAGACCCAGTACTTC. This translates into CASSRLPVETQYF.

The V and J genes are TRBV3-1 and TRBJ1-2; TRBD1 matches 8 bases. V lost 4 bases, J lost 0 bases, and 4 bases stayed unmatched. The CDR3 is 15 residues long. Germline-derived CDR1 and CDR2 are LGHDT and YNNKEL (reference sequence). CDR3 protein: CASSLGQASNYGYTF. The CDR3 nucleotides read TGTGCCAGCAGCCTGGGACAGGCGTCTAACTATGGCTACACCTTC. The whole variable domain, remainder taken from reference TRBV3-1 and TRBJ1-2, is DTAVSQTPKYLVTQMGNDKSIKCEQNLGHDTMYWYKQDSKKFLKIMFSYNNKELIINETVPNRFSPKSPDKAHLNLHINSLELGDSAVYFCASSLGQASNYGYTFGSGTRLTVV.

The chain recombines TRBV4-3 with TRBJ1-2; D remains ambiguous. This CDR3 comprises 13 residues. Trimming took 0 bases from V and 4 from J, leaving 6 bases between them. Germline V gene data show CDR1 as LGHNA and CDR2 as YSLEER. CDR3 amino acids: CASSQDPGYGYTF. DNA of the CDR3: TGCGCCAGCAGCCAAGATCCAGGCTATGGCTACACCTTC.

The genes are TRBV18 and TRBJ1-3; 7 nucleotides agree with TRBD1. The CDR3 has 15 amino acids. Looked up from germline, CDR1 is KGHSH and CDR2 is LQKENI. V gave up 5 bases and J gave up 3 bases; unmatched junction bases: 7. In DNA, the CDR3 is TGTGCCAGCTCATCCGGACAGGCGAGTGGAAACACCATATATTTT. It translates to CASSSGQASGNTIYF.

This CDR3 is CASSSVSYSGANVLTF. The CDR3 DNA sequence: TGTGCCAGCAGCTCCGTGTCATACTCTGGGGCCAACGTCCTGACTTTC. The J gene is TRBJ2-6, the V gene TRBV3-1, with D uncertain. CDR3 length: 16 amino acids. Germline V gives CDR1 LGHDT, CDR2 YNNKEL (reference sequence). V lost 5 bases and J lost 0, with 11 bases in between. Full variable domain (rest looked up from reference TRBV3-1 and TRBJ2-6): DTAVSQTPKYLVTQMGNDKSIKCEQNLGHDTMYWYKQDSKKFLKIMFSYNNKELIINETVPNRFSPKSPDKAHLNLHINSLELGDSAVYFCASSSVSYSGANVLTFGAGSRLTVL.

This clonotype was recorded once. The V call is TRBV3-1, the J call TRBJ1-1; perhaps TRBD1 as D (5 bases). Germline V lookup: CDR1 LGHDT, CDR2 YNNKEL (reference sequence). This CDR3 has 12 amino acids. Trimming pared 1 base from V and 11 bases from J, leaving 11 bases between. CDR3 loop: CASSQARGPAFF. The CDR3 DNA reads TGTGCCAGCAGCCAAGCGAGGGGTCCGGCTTTCTTT.

This clonotype was observed once. The V call is TRBV24-1, the J call TRBJ2-2; D call uncertain. CDR1 and CDR2 (germline): KGHDR, SFDVKD. This CDR3 has 15 residues. Trimming removed 4 bases at V and 2 bases at J, with 10 bases between. The CDR3 nucleotides are TGTGCCACCAGTGACCCCGCAGACAACACCGGGGAGCTGTTTTTT. Its translation is CATSDPADNTGELFF.

The chain couples TRBV3-1 to TRBJ1-1, with D hard to call. Trimming took 4 bases from V and 1 from J, leaving 10 bases between them. The CDR3 loop spans 14 amino acids. Germline V CDR1 and CDR2: LGHDT, YNNKEL (reference sequence). The CDR3 coding sequence is TGTGCCAGCAGCCTCACATCGGGGAACACTGAAGCTTTCTTT. Translating it yields CASSLTSGNTEAFF.

DNA of the CDR3: TGTGCCAGCAGCCACCAGGTTAAGGCCCAGCAGTACTTC. Amino acid sequence: CASSHQVKAQQYF. The chain recombines TRBV3-1 with TRBJ2-7; D unclear. V lost 3 bases and J 8 bases, leaving 14 bases between the germline ends. There are 13 residues in the CDR3. The germline gives CDR1 LGHDT, CDR2 YNNKEL (reference sequence).

This clonotype was seen just once. V and J are TRBV30 and TRBJ2-7; tentatively, D is TRBD1 (6 bases). The germline V gene encodes CDR1 GTSNPN and CDR2 SVGIG (reference sequence). Trimming stripped 4 bases from V and 2 bases from J, with 12 bases between. This CDR3 is built from 13 residues. Written as DNA, the CDR3 is TGTGCCTGGAAACAGGGAAATACCTACGAGCAGTACTTC. Translated: CAWKQGNTYEQYF.

On this clonotype: At one end, the junction sequence differs from germline, possibly due to a read error. The rearrangement uses TRBV30 and TRBJ1-1; D is perhaps TRBD1 (5 bases). The CDR3 loop spans 11 amino acids. From germline, CDR1 is GTSNPN and CDR2 SVGIG (reference sequence). CDR3 loop: CAGTVNTEVFF. The CDR3 DNA is TGTGCCGGGACGGTGAACACTGAAGTTTTCTTT.

The chain combines TRBV20-1 with TRBJ2-7; no clear D. The CDR3 length is 11 residues. The germline gives CDR1 DFQATT, CDR2 SNEGSKA (reference sequence). V shed 1 base and J shed 3 bases, with 4 bases lying between them. The CDR3 sequence: CSARAHYEQYF. CDR3 nucleotides: TGCAGTGCTAGAGCCCACTACGAGCAGTACTTC.

The chain couples TRBV20-1 to TRBJ2-4; D might be TRBD2 (5 bases). Germline assignment: CDR1 DFQATT and CDR2 SNEGSKA (reference sequence). This CDR3 comprises 13 residues. V lost 4 bases and J lost 2, with 9 bases in between. The CDR3 DNA follows: TGCAGTGCTATCGGACTCTCCAAAAACATTCAGTACTTC. It yields the protein CSAIGLSKNIQYF.

This chain links TRBV18 with TRBJ2-3; 8 nucleotides match TRBD2. With 5 bases clipped from V and 0 bases from J, the junction kept 4 bases outside the gene matches. Germline-derived CDR1 and CDR2 are KGHSH and LQKENI. There are 15 residues in the CDR3. The CDR3 nucleotides read TGTGCCAGCTCAACGGTAGCGGGGAGCACAGATACGCAGTATTTT. Translation gives CASSTVAGSTDTQYF. Full variable domain (remainder filled in from reference TRBV18 and TRBJ2-3): NAGVMQNPRHLVRRRGQEARLRCSPMKGHSHVYWYRQLPEEGLKFMVYLQKENIIDESGMPKERFSAEFPKEGPSILRIQQVVRGDSAAYFCASSTVAGSTDTQYFGPGTRLTVL.

CDR3 coding DNA: TGTGCCAGCAGCTTAGCTTGGGAGAACACTGAAGCTTTCTTT. Protein: CASSLAWENTEAFF. The chain is built from TRBV7-2 and TRBJ1-1, with D uncertain. CDR1 SGHTA and CDR2 FQGNSA come from the germline V gene. CDR3 length: 14 residues. Trimming removed 0 bases from V and 1 base from J, with 6 bases in between.

This rearrangement joins TRBV20-1 to TRBJ2-7; D unresolved. CDR1 is DFQATT and CDR2 is SNEGSKA in the germline V gene (reference sequence). The ends were cut back, 2 bases at V and 2 bases at J, with 7 bases in the middle. The CDR3 contains 12 residues. CDR3 residues: CSARSQTYEQYF. CDR3 sequence (DNA): TGCAGTGCTAGATCCCAGACCTACGAGCAGTACTTC.

V usage is TRBV25-1 and J usage is TRBJ2-7, with D uncertain. Germline CDR1 is MGHDK and CDR2 is SYGVNS. The ends were cut back, 3 bases at V and 4 bases at J, with 7 bases in the middle. This CDR3 has 12 amino acids. CDR3 sequence reads: CASSDKGYEQYF. The CDR3 bases are TGTGCCAGCAGTGATAAGGGTTACGAGCAGTACTTC.

The CDR3 region is CASSRQGPYEQYF. In nucleotides, the CDR3 is TGTGCCAGCAGCCGACAGGGGCCCTACGAGCAGTACTTC. The chain combines TRBV5-6 with TRBJ2-7; 8 nucleotides agree with TRBD1. The CDR3 is 13 amino acids. Germline trimming cut 4 bases from V and 2 bases from J; bases unmatched to any gene: 2. From germline, CDR1 is SGHDT and CDR2 YYEEEE.

The chain has TRBV5-1 and TRBJ1-4; 7 bases are shared with TRBD1. Germline assignment: CDR1 SGHRS and CDR2 YFSETQ. The CDR3 has 17 residues. V lost 1 base to trimming and J lost 7 bases; unmatched junction nucleotides: 13. CDR3 amino acids: CASSLPPNRGNSEKLFF. The CDR3 region has the DNA TGCGCCAGCAGCTTGCCGCCCAACAGGGGAAACAGTGAAAAACTGTTTTTT.

There are a few counts of this clonotype. The chain carries TRBV6-8 and TRBJ2-5, with D perhaps assigned TRBD1 or TRBD2 (5 bases each). CDR1 is MNHGY and CDR2 is SAAAGT in the germline V gene. Trimming took 4 bases from V and 3 from J, leaving 9 bases between them. The CDR3 has 13 residues. As DNA, the CDR3 is TGTGCCAGCAGTTTGGGACGAGAAGAGACCCAGTACTTC. Protein sequence: CASSLGREETQYF.

The chain's CDR3 is CSGNRVGGYTF. In DNA form, the CDR3 reads TGCAGTGGCAACAGGGTCGGAGGCTACACCTTC. The chain is built from TRBV20-1 and TRBJ1-2, with a possible D match to TRBD1 (6 bases). V was shortened by 7 bases and J by 8 bases, with 14 bases between the two germline ends. The CDR3 extends over 11 amino acids. Germline assignment: CDR1 DFQATT and CDR2 SNEGSKA (reference sequence).

The rearrangement uses TRBV15 and TRBJ2-6, with 8 bases aligning to TRBD1. The CDR3 is 17 amino acids. The V and J ends lost 5 bases and 4 bases, in that order; junction bases with no gene match: 10. CDR1 LNHNV and CDR2 YYDKDF come from the germline V gene (reference sequence). The CDR3 coding sequence is TGTGCCACCAGCGGGGCAGGGGGCGGAACAGGGGCCAACGTCCTGACTTTC. It yields the protein CATSGAGGGTGANVLTF.

The chain combines TRBV20-1 with TRBJ1-6; D perhaps matches TRBD1 (5 bases). CDR1 is DFQATT, CDR2 SNEGSKA, per germline (reference sequence). The CDR3 length is 12 residues. The V end was cut by 4 bases, the J end by 7 bases, with 8 bases between. CDR3: CSATGANSPLHF. The CDR3 DNA reads TGCAGTGCTACCGGGGCGAATTCACCCCTCCACTTT.

The chain carries TRBV13 and TRBJ2-3; D is perhaps TRBD1 or TRBD2 (5 bases each). The germline V gene has CDR1 PRHDT and CDR2 FYEKMQ (reference sequence). This CDR3 spans 17 amino acids. V lost 3 bases and J 4 bases, leaving 20 bases between the germline ends. The CDR3 sequence: CASSFPLVFGGPDTQYF. The DNA for the CDR3 is TGTGCCAGCAGCTTCCCTCTTGTATTTGGGGGACCAGATACGCAGTATTTT.

V gene TRBV4-1 combines with J gene TRBJ2-1, with TRBD2 matching 7 bases. The junction had 6 bases not matched to a gene; V was cut back by 3 bases and J by 7 bases. Looked up from germline, CDR1 is MGHRA and CDR2 is YSYEKL. The CDR3 consists of 14 residues. This CDR3 is CASSHPLAKNEQFF. The CDR3 DNA follows: TGCGCCAGCAGCCACCCACTAGCGAAGAATGAGCAGTTCTTC.